The 32 T cell receptor beta chains in this list originate from one sample, sequenced in a study of siplizumab effects on memory and regulatory T cells. Measured with immunoSEQ multiplex PCR; TCRdb has only the in-frame clones, and not every one. The sample has approximately 56,000 clones; around 97% are singletons. Sequencing input: naive CD8+ T cells sorted from blood. All receptors derive from a human donor in good health.

The CDR3 sequence is CASSLNPSVYGYTF. The CDR3 bases are TGCGCCAGCAGCTTGAATCCCTCAGTCTATGGCTACACCTTC. V gene TRBV5-1 combines with J gene TRBJ1-2; the D is unclear. V lost 1 base, J lost 4 bases, and 11 bases lay in between. The CDR3 contains 14 residues. Germline V lookup: CDR1 SGHRS, CDR2 YFSETQ.

Only one count was recorded for this clone. V gene TRBV15 combines with J gene TRBJ2-1; maybe TRBD2 (6 bases). Trimming stripped 0 bases from V and 6 bases from J, with 18 bases between. This CDR3 is built from 17 residues. Per germline, CDR1 LNHNV and CDR2 YYDKDF (reference sequence). CDR3 in amino acids: CATSRDFTGAKGNEQFF. CDR3 bases: TGTGCCACCAGCAGAGATTTTACGGGAGCTAAGGGCAATGAGCAGTTCTTC.

This chain links TRBV27 with TRBJ2-1; D is ambiguous. The germline V gene has CDR1 MNHEY and CDR2 SMNVEV (reference sequence). This CDR3 has 11 amino acids. The V end was cut by 4 bases, the J end by 12 bases, with 10 bases between. As DNA, the CDR3 is TGTGCCAGCAGTTCCGGAGCATCGCAGTTCTTC. Encoded protein: CASSSGASQFF.

The V gene is TRBV5-1, the J gene TRBJ2-7; 8 bases fit TRBD1. In germline, CDR1 is SGHRS, CDR2 YFSETQ. V gave up 3 bases and J gave up 3 bases; unmatched junction bases: 8. CDR3 length: 15 amino acids. The CDR3 DNA sequence: TGCGCCAGCAGCTGGGGGACAGGCGGACTCTACGAGCAGTACTTC. It specifies CASSWGTGGLYEQYF.

The V and J genes are TRBV4-1 and TRBJ2-1, with D unclear. The CDR3 has 13 amino acids. Looked up from germline, CDR1 is MGHRA and CDR2 is YSYEKL. V was shortened by 3 bases and J by 7 bases, with 10 bases between the two germline ends. The CDR3 here is CASSQGTSNEQFF. The CDR3 DNA reads TGCGCCAGCAGCCAGGGCACCTCTAATGAGCAGTTCTTC.

The V and J genes are TRBV20-1 and TRBJ2-2; no clear D gene. The CDR3 has 11 residues. The germline CDR1 and CDR2 sequences are DFQATT and SNEGSKA (reference sequence). V was trimmed by 5 bases and J by 7 bases, leaving 8 bases between them. CDR3 coding DNA: TGCAGTGCTCAAGCTGTCGGGGAGCTGTTTTTT. This sequence encodes CSAQAVGELFF.

The genes are TRBV5-4 and TRBJ2-1, with 7 nucleotides matching TRBD2. V lost 4 bases to trimming and J lost 5 bases; unmatched junction nucleotides: 12. This CDR3 contains 16 residues. Germline CDR1 and CDR2: SGHNT and YYREEE (reference sequence). CDR3 nucleotide sequence: TGTGCCAGCAGCCTGGATCTCAGCGGGACCCACAATGAGCAGTTCTTC. Its protein product is CASSLDLSGTHNEQFF.

V usage is TRBV5-4 and J usage is TRBJ2-2; 7 bases agree with TRBD1. CDR3 length: 16 residues. Germline V CDR1 and CDR2: SGHNT, YYREEE (reference sequence). The trim removed 3 bases at V and 6 bases at J, leaving 11 bases unmatched. CDR3 in amino acids: CASSWTGTVVPGELFF. The DNA for the CDR3 is TGTGCCAGCAGCTGGACCGGGACAGTGGTCCCCGGGGAGCTGTTTTTT.

In this sample, this clone turned up once. J is TRBJ2-3 and V is TRBV28; D remains unclear. This CDR3 has 9 residues. The germline V gene has CDR1 MDHEN and CDR2 SYDVKM. V was shortened by 7 bases and J by 4 bases, with 0 bases between the two germline ends. Written as DNA, the CDR3 is TGTGCCAGCACAGATACGCAGTATTTT. As protein: CASTDTQYF.

CDR3 region: CASSYPRGGNTEAFF. The CDR3, as DNA: TGTGCCAGCAGTTACCCTCGGGGGGGGAACACTGAAGCTTTCTTT. The rearrangement joins TRBV6-9 to TRBJ1-1, with D possibly TRBD1 on 5 matching bases. The CDR3 contains 15 residues. The V gene lost 3 bases and the J gene lost 1 base, with 12 bases spanning the gap. Germline assignment: CDR1 MNHGY and CDR2 SVAAGI.

V and J are TRBV28 and TRBJ2-2; a possible D gene is TRBD2 (6 bases). V was pared by 4 bases and J by 1 base, with 10 bases between. The CDR3 sequence is 15 residues long. The germline V gene encodes CDR1 MDHEN and CDR2 SYDVKM. CDR3 in amino acids: CASSSLSGNTGELFF. The CDR3 bases are TGTGCCAGCAGTTCCCTTAGCGGGAACACCGGGGAGCTGTTTTTT.

The V gene is TRBV28, the J gene TRBJ1-5; a weak D match, TRBD1 (6 bases). The CDR3 has 17 residues. Germline assignment: CDR1 MDHEN and CDR2 SYDVKM. In DNA form, the CDR3 reads TGTGCGGCTACTGGACCCCTGTCCGGGACAACTGATCAGCCCCAGCATTTT. This encodes CAATGPLSGTTDQPQHF.

V is TRBV2 and J is TRBJ2-7, with 10 bases that match TRBD1. Germline V gene data show CDR1 as SNHLY and CDR2 as FYNNEI. The CDR3 extends over 14 amino acids. With V trimmed by 6 bases and J by 3 bases, 5 bases remained unmatched. CDR3: CASRYDRGRYEQYF. The CDR3 DNA follows: TGTGCCAGCAGATACGACAGGGGGCGCTACGAGCAGTACTTC.

Only one count was recorded for this clone. This rearrangement joins TRBV4-1 to TRBJ2-3; no reliable D call. Germline V gives CDR1 MGHRA, CDR2 YSYEKL. V was cut by 0 bases and J by 0 bases, with 7 bases left in between. This CDR3 spans 15 amino acids. CDR3 amino acids: CASSQDKVSTDTQYF. CDR3 nucleotide sequence: TGCGCCAGCAGCCAAGATAAGGTTAGCACAGATACGCAGTATTTT.

The CDR3 bases are TGTGCCAGCAGCGTCGGTAGCACAGATACGCAGTATTTT. This sequence encodes CASSVGSTDTQYF. The chain couples TRBV9 to TRBJ2-3; the D is unclear. The CDR3 covers 13 residues. V lost 2 bases and J lost 0, with 4 bases in between. Germline V lookup: CDR1 SGDLS, CDR2 YYNGEE.

This chain joins TRBV11-3 and TRBJ2-7; a weak D match, TRBD1 (5 bases). The CDR3 spans 12 residues. The germline CDR1 and CDR2 sequences are SGHNT and YENEEA. V gave up 3 bases and J gave up 7 bases, with 10 bases separating them. For the CDR3, the DNA is TGTGCCAGCAGCTTTATGGCAGGGGAGCAGTACTTC. Encoded protein: CASSFMAGEQYF.

This chain uses TRBV19 with TRBJ2-1, with 7 bases that match TRBD2. The J segment lost 0 bases and the V segment lost 5 bases, leaving 7 bases of the junction unmatched. This CDR3 contains 16 residues. Per germline, CDR1 LNHDA and CDR2 SQIVND (reference sequence). The CDR3 loop is CASSGWDYNSYNEQFF. CDR3 DNA sequence: TGTGCCAGTAGTGGCTGGGACTACAACTCCTACAATGAGCAGTTCTTC.

V usage is TRBV11-3 and J usage is TRBJ2-7; TRBD1 agrees at 9 bases. J lost 0 bases, V lost 6 bases, and 6 bases had no gene match. The CDR3 contains 15 residues. CDR1 is SGHNT, CDR2 YENEEA, per germline. The CDR3 is CASRQGDRVSYEQYF. In nucleotides, the CDR3 is TGTGCCAGCAGACAGGGGGACAGGGTCTCCTACGAGCAGTACTTC.

The gene calls are TRBV7-8 and TRBJ2-7, with a weak D call TRBD2 (6 bases). CDR3 length: 16 residues. Germline loops: CDR1 SGHVS, CDR2 FQNEAQ. With 5 bases removed from V and 1 base from J, the gap between germline ends came to 18 bases. CDR3 residues: CASSPAGPKISYEQYF. CDR3 DNA: TGTGCCAGCAGCCCGGCGGGACCGAAGATTTCCTACGAGCAGTACTTC. The entire variable domain, with the rest obtained from reference TRBV7-8 and TRBJ2-7, is as follows: GAGVSQSPRYKVAKRGQDVALRCDPISGHVSLFWYQQALGQGPEFLTYFQNEAQLDKSGLPSDRFFAERPEGSVSTLKIQRTQQEDSAVYLCASSPAGPKISYEQYFGPGTRLTVT.

This clone was seen only once. The rearrangement links TRBV6-1 to TRBJ2-7; either TRBD1 or TRBD2 may fit D (5 bases each). This CDR3 is 13 amino acids long. Between the trimmed V and J ends, which lost 10 bases and 3 bases, there was a span of 16 bases. Germline values: CDR1 MNHNS, CDR2 SASEGT. Written as DNA, the CDR3 is TGTGCCACCGGGGACCACGAGAACTACGAGCAGTACTTC. Translated, it gives CATGDHENYEQYF.

The chain couples TRBV4-3 to TRBJ1-1; D unresolved. Deletions cut 0 bases from V and 0 bases from J, with 8 bases between. Germline lookup yields CDR1 LGHNA and CDR2 YSLEER. This CDR3 contains 15 residues. CDR3 in amino acids: CASSQDPSVNTEAFF. CDR3 bases: TGCGCCAGCAGCCAAGATCCGTCGGTGAACACTGAAGCTTTCTTT.

The chain is built from TRBV7-2 and TRBJ2-4, with TRBD1 matching 7 bases. J lost 9 bases, V lost 5 bases, and 10 bases had no gene match. Germline CDR1 is SGHTA and CDR2 is FQGNSA. The CDR3 contains 14 residues. The CDR3 nucleotides are TGTGCCAGCAGCCCGAGCGACAGGGAAGGCATTCAGTACTTC. This translates into CASSPSDREGIQYF.

The V and J genes are TRBV4-1 and TRBJ2-7; 7 bases align to TRBD2. The CDR3 is made up of 15 amino acids. After removal of 1 base from V and 2 bases from J, the junction contained 5 bases not matched to a gene. Germline V gene lookup returns CDR1 MGHRA and CDR2 YSYEKL. The CDR3 bases are TGCGCCAGCAGCCAAGGGGCTAGCGGAGCCTACGAGCAGTACTTC. It is translated as CASSQGASGAYEQYF.

The chain couples TRBV5-4 to TRBJ1-2, with TRBD1 matching 8 bases. This CDR3 is built from 15 residues. Germline lookup yields CDR1 SGHNT and CDR2 YYREEE (reference sequence). V was clipped by 4 bases and J by 2 bases; unmatched bases: 7. CDR3 bases: TGTGCCAGCAGCGCACAGGACAGGGCAAACTATGGCTACACCTTC. Translated: CASSAQDRANYGYTF.

The V gene is TRBV6-1, the J gene TRBJ2-6, with D unresolved. Germline CDR1 is MNHNS and CDR2 is SASEGT. The CDR3 spans 15 residues. V lost 2 bases and J 1 base, leaving 6 bases between the germline ends. The CDR3 DNA reads TGTGCCAGCAGTGAATTGACTTCTGGGGCCAACGTCCTGACTTTC. It encodes CASSELTSGANVLTF.

J is TRBJ2-2 and V is TRBV2; D is possibly TRBD1 (6 bases). Germline-derived CDR1 and CDR2 are SNHLY and FYNNEI. Trimming left V 5 bases short and J 4 bases short, with 8 bases between. The CDR3 loop spans 13 amino acids. The CDR3 loop reads CASSSRGTGELFF. CDR3 in DNA: TGTGCCAGCAGTTCCAGGGGCACCGGGGAGCTGTTTTTT. The full variable domain, rest sourced from reference TRBV2 and TRBJ2-2, is EPEVTQTPSHQVTQMGQEVILRCVPISNHLYFYWYRQILGQKVEFLVSFYNNEISEKSEIFDDQFSVERPDGSNFTLKIRSTKLEDSAMYFCASSSRGTGELFFGEGSRLTVL.

The chain has TRBV27 and TRBJ2-1; tentative D call: TRBD1 (6 bases). The germline V gene encodes CDR1 MNHEY and CDR2 SMNVEV (reference sequence). The V end lost 0 bases, the J end lost 3 bases, and 9 bases lay between the germline ends. This CDR3 is built from 15 residues. The CDR3: CASSLSKGVYNEQFF. In nucleotides, the CDR3 is TGTGCCAGCAGTTTATCGAAGGGGGTCTACAATGAGCAGTTCTTC.

CDR3 in amino acids: CASSVAGGGIQETQYF. The CDR3 DNA follows: TGTGCCAGCAGCGTAGCAGGGGGAGGGATCCAAGAGACCCAGTACTTC. The genes are TRBV9 and TRBJ2-5; D may correspond to TRBD1 or TRBD2 (7 bases each). The V and J ends lost 0 bases and 1 base respectively, with 13 bases between them. This CDR3 has 16 amino acids. CDR1 and CDR2 (germline): SGDLS, YYNGEE.

The chain joins TRBV7-9 to TRBJ2-3; D gene uncertain. The V gene lost 1 base and the J gene lost 1 base, with 9 bases spanning the gap. CDR1 and CDR2 (germline): SEHNR, FQNEAQ (reference sequence). There are 15 residues in the CDR3. The CDR3 DNA follows: TGTGCCAGCAGCTTAGTCACGGTTGGCACAGATACGCAGTATTTT. Translation: CASSLVTVGTDTQYF.

The chain combines TRBV7-9 with TRBJ2-7; D tentatively fits TRBD1 or TRBD2 (5 bases each). Germline loops: CDR1 SEHNR, CDR2 FQNEAQ (reference sequence). The length of the CDR3 is 12 residues. V dropped 5 bases and J dropped 6 bases, with 11 bases sitting between them. In DNA, the CDR3 is TGTGCCAGCAGCCTCGAGGGACCCGAGCAGTACTTC. Translating gives CASSLEGPEQYF.

This rearrangement joins TRBV9 to TRBJ2-1; 7 nucleotides agree with TRBD2. Germline CDR1 and CDR2: SGDLS and YYNGEE. This CDR3 has 13 residues. V lost 5 bases to trimming and J lost 4 bases; unmatched junction nucleotides: 3. CDR3 protein: CASSGLGYNEQFF. CDR3 nucleotide sequence: TGTGCCAGCAGTGGACTAGGTTACAATGAGCAGTTCTTC.

J is TRBJ2-7 and V is TRBV7-9; D uncertain. Trimming took off 5 bases at V and 7 bases at J, with 21 bases between the two ends. The CDR3 loop spans 15 amino acids. Per the germline V gene, CDR1 is SEHNR and CDR2 is FQNEAQ (reference sequence). For the CDR3, the DNA is TGTGCCAGCAGCCCTATTCTGGCTACTACCGGGGAGCAGTACTTC. Translating gives CASSPILATTGEQYF.